This T cell receptor (beta chain) was documented in a study of shared clonotypes between healthy human individuals. General observations from the study: When naive CD4 clonotypes were compared across a handful of donors, about 4.8% were shared.

Of note for this clone: Its target is unknown.

Here immunoSEQ multiplex PCR was the method, and the copy in TCRdb shows in-frame clones only, minus some. The table has over a million clones, approximately 78% seen once. The TCR was taken from a man aged 18 to 29 in good health. Some clones in this sample may be carry-over from other donors' samples. Specimen: memory CD4+ T cells from PBMCs. Documented subset: CD45RA-negative fraction.

The CDR3: CASSLVGPREGEQFF. CDR3 in DNA: TGCGCCAGCAGCTTGGTAGGGCCGCGCGAGGGTGAGCAGTTCTTC. The chain joins TRBV5-1 to TRBJ2-1; maybe TRBD2 (5 bases). Germline V gene data show CDR1 as SGHRS and CDR2 as YFSETQ. Trimming shortened V by 0 bases and J by 9 bases, and 16 bases separated the two germline ends. This CDR3 contains 15 residues. Full variable domain (rest looked up from reference TRBV5-1 and TRBJ2-1): KAGVTQTPRYLIKTRGQQVTLSCSPISGHRSVSWYQQTPGQGLQFLFEYFSETQRNKGNFPGRFSGRQFSNSRSEMNVSTLELGDSALYLCASSLVGPREGEQFFGPGTRLTVL.